This T cell receptor (beta chain) was sequenced in a study of vaccination effects on CD4 cells after COVID-19. Study details: Samples collected post-vaccine were obtained a median of 72 days after the second dose.

As to this clone: Its antigen is currently unknown.

CDR1 is SGHRS, CDR2 YFSETQ, per germline. V was pared by 3 bases and J by 3 bases, with 7 bases of the junction left unmatched. The CDR3 has 17 residues. Produced via immunoSEQ multiplex PCR; TCRdb's table is partial and in-frame only. The profile shows 25,000 to 40,000 clones, around 82% of them singletons. Sequencing followed a ViraFEST assay step that expanded antigen-specific CD4+ T cells with viral peptide pools. Upon completion of more than 9 days in culture, CD4+ T cells were isolated. The cohort was immunized with two doses of either the BNT162b2 or mRNA-1273 vaccine. This TCR was sampled from a human donor who received a COVID-19 vaccine. Some clones in this sample may be carry-over from other donors' samples. The specimen comprised CD4+ T cells from PBMCs cultured with HCoV-NL63 spike peptides, sampled after COVID-19 vaccination. The chain uses TRBV5-1 and TRBJ1-4, with 11 bases lining up with TRBD1. CDR3 sequence: CASSSPGQGVSNEKLFF. The DNA of the CDR3 is TGCGCCAGCAGCTCGCCGGGACAGGGGGTTTCTAATGAAAAACTGTTTTTT.